The clone carrying this TCR beta chain showed up just once. Its specificity is unknown. This may stem from a read error, because a much larger clone lies one nucleotide away. The data were obtained in a study of regulatory T cells in long-lasting Graves disease. The CDR3 contains 17 residues. Germline CDR1 reads KGHDR; CDR2 reads SFDVKD. The TCR beta library used iRepertoire HTBI primers with Arm-PCR amplification of CDR3. TCRdb re-called the multiplex PCR reads through MiXCR, storing one row per CDR3 protein. The repertoire has roughly 360,000 distinct CDR3 sequences, 10% to 15% of them found once; the top ten carry 18%. Study-wide results and caveats: Persistent Graves' disease cases displayed lower TCR diversity than newly diagnosed ones.

The sample's time point: newly diagnosed GD, antithyroid drugs for less than 3 months. From RNA extracted from PBMCs, the TCR library was made. These data were also reused for a study on T cells in Graves' hyperthyroidism and ophthalmopathy.

The source was peripheral blood mononuclear cells (PBMCs), collected at new diagnosis, from a patient treated with antithyroid drugs. The receptor was derived from a woman aged 18-29 years with Graves disease. This chain connects TRBV24-1 to TRBJ2-1; 12 bases align to TRBD2. The CDR3 sequence: CATSDFRLAGEDNEQLF. CDR3 DNA sequence: TGTGCCACCAGTGATTTTAGACTAGCGGGAGAGGACAATGAGCAGCTCTTC.